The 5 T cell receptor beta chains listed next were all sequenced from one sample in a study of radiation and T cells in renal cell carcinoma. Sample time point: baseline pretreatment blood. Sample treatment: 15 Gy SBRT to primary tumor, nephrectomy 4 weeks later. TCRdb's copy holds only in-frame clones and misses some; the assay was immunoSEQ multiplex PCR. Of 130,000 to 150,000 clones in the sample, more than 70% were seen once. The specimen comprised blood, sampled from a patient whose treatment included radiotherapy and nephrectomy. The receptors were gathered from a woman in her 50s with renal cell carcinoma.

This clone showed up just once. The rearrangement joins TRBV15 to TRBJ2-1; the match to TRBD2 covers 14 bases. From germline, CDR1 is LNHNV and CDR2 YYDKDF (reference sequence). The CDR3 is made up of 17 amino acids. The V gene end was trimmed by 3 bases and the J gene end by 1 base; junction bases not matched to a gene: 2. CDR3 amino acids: CATSSRLAGGSYNEQFF. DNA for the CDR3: TGTGCCACCAGCAGTAGACTAGCGGGGGGGTCCTACAATGAGCAGTTCTTC.

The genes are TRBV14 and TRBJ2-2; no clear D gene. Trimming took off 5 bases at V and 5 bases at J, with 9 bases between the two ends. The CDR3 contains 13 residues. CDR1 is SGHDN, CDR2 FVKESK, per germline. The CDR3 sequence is CASSKDVTGELFF. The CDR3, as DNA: TGTGCCAGCAGCAAGGATGTGACCGGGGAGCTGTTTTTT.

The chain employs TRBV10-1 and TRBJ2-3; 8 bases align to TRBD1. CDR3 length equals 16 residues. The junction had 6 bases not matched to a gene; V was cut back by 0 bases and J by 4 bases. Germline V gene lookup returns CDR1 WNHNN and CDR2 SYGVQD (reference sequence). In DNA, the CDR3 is TGCGCCAGCAGTGAGTCGAGGGCAGGGGGCGCAGATACGCAGTATTTT. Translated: CASSESRAGGADTQYF.

The CDR3 bases are TGTGCCAGCAGTGAAGCCCGTTTCTCAGATACGCAGTATTTT. Its protein product is CASSEARFSDTQYF. The chain couples TRBV6-1 to TRBJ2-3; D remains ambiguous. CDR3 length equals 14 residues. The germline V gene encodes CDR1 MNHNS and CDR2 SASEGT. V was cut by 0 bases and J by 4 bases, with 8 bases left in between.

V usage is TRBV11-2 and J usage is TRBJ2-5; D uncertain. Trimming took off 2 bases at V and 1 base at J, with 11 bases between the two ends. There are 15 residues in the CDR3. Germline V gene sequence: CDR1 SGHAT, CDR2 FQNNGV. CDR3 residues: CASSLRKDRQETQYF. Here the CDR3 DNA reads TGTGCCAGCAGCTTAAGGAAGGACCGCCAAGAGACCCAGTACTTC.